This T cell receptor beta chain comes out of a study of blood T cell repertoires in COVID-19. Study background: The United States, Italy and Spain supplied acute and convalescent COVID-19 samples. PBMCs, B-cell-depleted T cells, or T cells provided the cDNA or gDNA that made up the material.

V was clipped by 5 bases and J by 4 bases, with 12 bases between them. Germline loops: CDR1 SGHKS, CDR2 YYEKEE (reference sequence). CDR3 length: 13 residues. This clone was found once. Authors' analysis steps: For nucleated cells, counts were estimated from reference gene primer amplification. Measured with immunoSEQ multiplex PCR; TCRdb has only the in-frame clones, and not every one. That table is the source of V, J and clone size, and D and trimming were worked out from the DNA. The repertoire holds roughly 31,000 clones, with nearly 90% as singletons. This TCR was sampled from a man in his 60s with active COVID-19. This chain joins TRBV5-5 and TRBJ2-5; D unclear. Sequencing used peripheral blood. Written as DNA, the CDR3 is TGTGCCAGCAGTATGGCCGGGTCAGAGACCCAGTACTTC. Translating it yields CASSMAGSETQYF.